Described below is a single TCR beta chain sequence and its context. This CDR3 region has 15 residues. The V end was cut by 6 bases, the J end by 7 bases, with 19 bases between. Per germline, CDR1 SGHVS and CDR2 FQNEAQ. TCR beta sequencing covered blood CD8+ and CD4+ T cells. This sample is part of a study of CD8 T cells in Susac syndrome. Reverse transcription used 0.5 to 1 ug RNA and random hexamers. The CDR3 of TCR beta was amplified by immunoSEQ multiplex PCR across 54 Vbeta and 13 Jbeta. One entry per CDR3 protein, called by TCRdb with MiXCR from the immunoSEQ multiplex PCR reads. The sample holds about 160,000 distinct CDR3 sequences, around 93% seen once.

The receptor was derived from a human donor in good health. Material: CD4+ T cells from PBMCs. The rearrangement links TRBV7-8 to TRBJ2-4; D assignment may be TRBD1 or TRBD2 (7 bases each). CDR3 bases: TGTGCCAGCAGTCCCCCAGGGGGGGGGTCCAACATTCAGTACTTC. This codes for CASSPPGGGSNIQYF.